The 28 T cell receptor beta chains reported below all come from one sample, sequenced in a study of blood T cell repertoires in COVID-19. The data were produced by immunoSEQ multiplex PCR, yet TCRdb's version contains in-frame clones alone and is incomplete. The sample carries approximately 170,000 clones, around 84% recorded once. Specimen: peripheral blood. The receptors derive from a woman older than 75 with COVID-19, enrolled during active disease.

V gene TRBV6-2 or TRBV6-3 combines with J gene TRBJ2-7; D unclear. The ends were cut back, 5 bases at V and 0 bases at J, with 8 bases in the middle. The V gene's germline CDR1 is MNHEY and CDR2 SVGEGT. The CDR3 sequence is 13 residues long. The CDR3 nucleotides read TGTGCCAGCAGTAAAGAGAGCTCCTACGAGCAGTACTTC. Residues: CASSKESSYEQYF.

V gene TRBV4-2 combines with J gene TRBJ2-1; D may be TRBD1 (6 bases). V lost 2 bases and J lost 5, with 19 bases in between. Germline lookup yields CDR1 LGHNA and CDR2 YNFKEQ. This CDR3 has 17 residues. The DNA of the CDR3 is TGTGCCAGCAGCCAATCTGTCGGGACACAAAAGCACAATGAGCAGTTCTTC. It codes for CASSQSVGTQKHNEQFF.

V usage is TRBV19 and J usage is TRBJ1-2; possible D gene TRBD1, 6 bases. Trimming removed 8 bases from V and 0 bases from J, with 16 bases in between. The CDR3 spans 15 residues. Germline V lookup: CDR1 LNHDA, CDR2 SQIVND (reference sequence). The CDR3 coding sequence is TGTGCCAGTTCCGGGACAACGAATCCTAACTATGGCTACACCTTC. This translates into CASSGTTNPNYGYTF.

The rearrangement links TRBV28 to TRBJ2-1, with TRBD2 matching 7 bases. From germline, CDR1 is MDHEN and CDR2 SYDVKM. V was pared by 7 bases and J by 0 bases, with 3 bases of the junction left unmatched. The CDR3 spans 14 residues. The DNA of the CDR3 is TGTGCCAGCATCGGGGGGAGCTCCTACAATGAGCAGTTCTTC. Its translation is CASIGGSSYNEQFF.

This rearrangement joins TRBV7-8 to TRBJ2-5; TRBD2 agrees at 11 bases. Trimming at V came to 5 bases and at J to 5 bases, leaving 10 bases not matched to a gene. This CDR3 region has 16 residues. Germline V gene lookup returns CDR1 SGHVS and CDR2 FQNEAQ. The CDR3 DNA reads TGTGCCAGCAGCCCGGGGACTAGCGGTAATACGGAGACCCAGTACTTC. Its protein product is CASSPGTSGNTETQYF.

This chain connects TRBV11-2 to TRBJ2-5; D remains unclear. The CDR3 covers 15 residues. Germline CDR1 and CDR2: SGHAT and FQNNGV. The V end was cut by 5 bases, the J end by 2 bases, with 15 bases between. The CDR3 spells CASSARLAEQETQYF. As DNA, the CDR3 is TGTGCCAGCAGCGCTCGTTTGGCGGAACAAGAGACCCAGTACTTC. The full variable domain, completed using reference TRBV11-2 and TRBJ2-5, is EAGVAQSPRYKIIEKRQSVAFWCNPISGHATLYWYQQILGQGPKLLIQFQNNGVVDDSQLPKDRFSAERLKGVDSTLKIQPAKLEDSAVYLCASSARLAEQETQYFGPGTRLLVL.

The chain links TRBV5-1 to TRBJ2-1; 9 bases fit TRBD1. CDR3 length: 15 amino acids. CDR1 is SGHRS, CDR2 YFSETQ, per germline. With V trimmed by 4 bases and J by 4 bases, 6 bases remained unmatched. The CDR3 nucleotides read TGCGCCAGCAGCACACAGGGGGCACGTTACAATGAGCAGTTCTTC. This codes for CASSTQGARYNEQFF.

Written as DNA, the CDR3 is TGTGCCAGCAGCCAAGACAGGGAGTACAATGAGCAGTTCTTC. It specifies CASSQDREYNEQFF. This chain connects TRBV7-9 to TRBJ2-1; the match to TRBD1 covers 7 bases. Germline V lookup: CDR1 SEHNR, CDR2 FQNEAQ (reference sequence). J gave up 4 bases and V 5 bases, and 5 bases lay outside the gene matches. The CDR3 has 14 amino acids.

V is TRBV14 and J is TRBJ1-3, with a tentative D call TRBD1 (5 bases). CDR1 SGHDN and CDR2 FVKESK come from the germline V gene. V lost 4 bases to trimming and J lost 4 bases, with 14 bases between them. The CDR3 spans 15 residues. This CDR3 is CASSPPGRGGNTIYF. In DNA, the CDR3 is TGTGCCAGCAGCCCCCCCGGGAGGGGAGGAAACACCATATATTTT.

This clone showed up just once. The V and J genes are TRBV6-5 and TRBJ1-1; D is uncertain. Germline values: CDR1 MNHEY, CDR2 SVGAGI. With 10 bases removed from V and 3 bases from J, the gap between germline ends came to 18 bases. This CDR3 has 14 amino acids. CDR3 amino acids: CATRFRPQDTEAFF. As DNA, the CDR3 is TGTGCCACTCGCTTCAGGCCCCAGGACACTGAAGCTTTCTTT.

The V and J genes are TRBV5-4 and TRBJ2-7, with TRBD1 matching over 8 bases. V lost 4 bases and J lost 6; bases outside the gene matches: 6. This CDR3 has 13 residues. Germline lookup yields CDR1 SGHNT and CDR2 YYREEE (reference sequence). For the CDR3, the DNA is TGTGCCAGCAGCGTGGACAGGGTAAGCGAGCAGTACTTC. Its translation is CASSVDRVSEQYF.

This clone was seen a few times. The CDR3 spells CASSPDSVGFEQYF. The DNA of the CDR3 is TGTGCCAGCTCACCGGACAGCGTGGGATTCGAGCAGTACTTC. The rearrangement joins TRBV18 to TRBJ2-7; possibly TRBD1 for D (6 bases). Germline V CDR1 and CDR2: KGHSH, LQKENI. The CDR3 contains 14 residues. Between the trimmed V and J ends, which lost 3 bases and 6 bases, there was a span of 15 bases.

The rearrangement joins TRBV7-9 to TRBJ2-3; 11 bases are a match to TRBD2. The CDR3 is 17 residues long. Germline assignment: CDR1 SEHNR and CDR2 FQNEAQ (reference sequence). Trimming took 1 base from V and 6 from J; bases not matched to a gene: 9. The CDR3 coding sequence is TGTGCCAGCAGCTTAGAGACCCTAGCGGGAGGCCTGGATACGCAGTATTTT. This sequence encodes CASSLETLAGGLDTQYF.

CDR3 nucleotide sequence: TGTGCCAGCAGCATCGAGGGACTAGCGGGGCGCAATGAGCAGTTCTTC. This encodes CASSIEGLAGRNEQFF. The chain links TRBV2 to TRBJ2-1, with 13 bases lining up with TRBD2. CDR3 length: 16 residues. V shed 6 bases and J 6 bases; nucleotides not matched to a gene: 8. Germline V gives CDR1 SNHLY, CDR2 FYNNEI. The whole variable domain, filled in from reference TRBV2 and TRBJ2-1, reads EPEVTQTPSHQVTQMGQEVILRCVPISNHLYFYWYRQILGQKVEFLVSFYNNEISEKSEIFDDQFSVERPDGSNFTLKIRSTKLEDSAMYFCASSIEGLAGRNEQFFGPGTRLTVL.

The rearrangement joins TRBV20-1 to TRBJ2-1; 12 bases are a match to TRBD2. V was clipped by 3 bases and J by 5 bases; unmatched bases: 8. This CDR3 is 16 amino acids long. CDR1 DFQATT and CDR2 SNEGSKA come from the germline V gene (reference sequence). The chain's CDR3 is CSASSGLAGGNNEQFF. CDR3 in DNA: TGCAGTGCTAGTAGCGGGCTAGCGGGAGGGAACAATGAGCAGTTCTTC.

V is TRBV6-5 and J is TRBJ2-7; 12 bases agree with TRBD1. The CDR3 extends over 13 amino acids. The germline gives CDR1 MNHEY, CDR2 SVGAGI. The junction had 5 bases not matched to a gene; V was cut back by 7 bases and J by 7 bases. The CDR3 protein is CASTRDRGLEQYF. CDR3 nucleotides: TGTGCCAGCACCCGGGACAGGGGGCTTGAGCAGTACTTC.

The CDR3 region is CATSGAGDYKSNQPQHF. CDR3 nucleotides: TGTGCCACCAGTGGTGCAGGAGACTACAAAAGCAATCAGCCCCAGCATTTT. The rearrangement links TRBV24-1 to TRBJ1-5; D gene ambiguous. V lost 5 bases, J lost 1 base, and 17 bases lay in between. The CDR3 is 17 amino acids. Germline assignment: CDR1 KGHDR and CDR2 SFDVKD.

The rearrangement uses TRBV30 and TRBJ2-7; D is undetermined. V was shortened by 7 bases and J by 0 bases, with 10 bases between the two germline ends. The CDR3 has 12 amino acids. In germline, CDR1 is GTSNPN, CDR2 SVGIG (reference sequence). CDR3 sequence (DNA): TGTGCCTTCGACTGGAGCTCCTACGAGCAGTACTTC. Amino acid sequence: CAFDWSSYEQYF.

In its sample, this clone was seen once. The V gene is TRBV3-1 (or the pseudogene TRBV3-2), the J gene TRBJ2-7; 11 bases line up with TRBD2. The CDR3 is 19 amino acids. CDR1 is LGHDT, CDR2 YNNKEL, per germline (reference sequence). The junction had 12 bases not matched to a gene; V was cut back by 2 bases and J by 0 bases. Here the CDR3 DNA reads TGTGCCAGCAGCCAATTCTCCGGGACTAGCGGACAAAGCTCCTACGAGCAGTACTTC. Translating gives CASSQFSGTSGQSSYEQYF.

This CDR3 is CASSQDPRCAAGDTDTQYF. CDR3 DNA: TGCGCCAGCAGCCAAGATCCCCGCTGTGCGGCGGGAGACACAGATACGCAGTATTTT. J is TRBJ2-3 and V is TRBV4-1; 7 bases match TRBD2. Looked up from germline, CDR1 is MGHRA and CDR2 is YSYEKL. The junction had 14 bases not matched to a gene; V was cut back by 0 bases and J by 2 bases. CDR3 size: 19 residues.

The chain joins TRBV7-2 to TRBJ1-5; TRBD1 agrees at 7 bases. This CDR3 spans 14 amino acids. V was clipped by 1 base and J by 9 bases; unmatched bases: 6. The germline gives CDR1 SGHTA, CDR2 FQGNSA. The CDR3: CASSLGRGRAPQHF. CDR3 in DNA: TGTGCCAGCAGCTTAGGGAGGGGGCGGGCGCCCCAGCATTTT.

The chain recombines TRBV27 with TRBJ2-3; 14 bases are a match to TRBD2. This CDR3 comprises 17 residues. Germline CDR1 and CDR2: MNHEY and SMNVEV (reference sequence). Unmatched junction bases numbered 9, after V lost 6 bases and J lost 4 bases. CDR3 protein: CASSPTRLAGGPDTQYF. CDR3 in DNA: TGTGCCAGCAGCCCAACTAGACTAGCGGGAGGGCCAGATACGCAGTATTTT.

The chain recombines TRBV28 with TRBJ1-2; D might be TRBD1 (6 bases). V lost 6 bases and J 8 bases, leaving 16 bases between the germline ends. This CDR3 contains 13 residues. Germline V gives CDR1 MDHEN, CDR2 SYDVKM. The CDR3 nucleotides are TGTGCCAGCAGACGGGGGGGGCTGCGGGGCTACACCTTC. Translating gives CASRRGGLRGYTF.

The CDR3: CASNLLAGIGEQYF. CDR3 DNA: TGTGCCAGCAACCTTCTAGCAGGAATCGGCGAGCAGTACTTC. The chain combines TRBV2 with TRBJ2-7; perhaps TRBD2 as D (5 bases). The germline V and J ends were trimmed by 7 bases and 6 bases, with 19 bases remaining between them. CDR3 length: 14 residues. Germline-derived CDR1 and CDR2 are SNHLY and FYNNEI.

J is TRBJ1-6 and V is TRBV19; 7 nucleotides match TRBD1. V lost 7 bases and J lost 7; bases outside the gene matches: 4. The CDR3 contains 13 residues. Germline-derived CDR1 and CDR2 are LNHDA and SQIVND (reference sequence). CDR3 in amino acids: CASKTGMNSPLHF. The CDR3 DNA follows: TGTGCCAGTAAGACAGGGATGAATTCACCCCTCCACTTT.

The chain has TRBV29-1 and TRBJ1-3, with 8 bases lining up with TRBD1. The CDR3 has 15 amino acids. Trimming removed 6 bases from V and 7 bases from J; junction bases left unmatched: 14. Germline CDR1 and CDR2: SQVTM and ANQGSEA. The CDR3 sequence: CSVTTLDRVSNTIYF. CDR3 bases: TGCAGCGTCACTACGTTGGACAGGGTCTCTAACACCATATATTTT. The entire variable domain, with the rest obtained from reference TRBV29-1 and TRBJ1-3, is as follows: SAVISQKPSRDICQRGTSLTIQCQVDSQVTMMFWYRQQPGQSLTLIATANQGSEATYESGFVIDKFPISRPNLTFSTLTVSNMSPEDSSIYLCSVTTLDRVSNTIYFGEGSWLTVV.

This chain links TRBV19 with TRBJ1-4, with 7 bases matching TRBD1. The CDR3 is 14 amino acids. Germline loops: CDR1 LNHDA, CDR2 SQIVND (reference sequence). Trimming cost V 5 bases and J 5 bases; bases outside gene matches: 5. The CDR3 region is CASSPGQPNEKLFF. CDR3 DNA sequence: TGTGCCAGTAGTCCGGGACAGCCAAATGAAAAACTGTTTTTT.

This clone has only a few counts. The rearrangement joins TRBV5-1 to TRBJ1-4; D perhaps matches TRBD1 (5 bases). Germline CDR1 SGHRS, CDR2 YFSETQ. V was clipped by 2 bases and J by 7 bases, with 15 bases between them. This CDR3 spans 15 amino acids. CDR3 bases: TGCGCCAGCAGCTTCGGCCGCCAGGGCTTTGAAAAACTGTTTTTT. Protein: CASSFGRQGFEKLFF. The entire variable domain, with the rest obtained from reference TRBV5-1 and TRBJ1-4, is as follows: KAGVTQTPRYLIKTRGQQVTLSCSPISGHRSVSWYQQTPGQGLQFLFEYFSETQRNKGNFPGRFSGRQFSNSRSEMNVSTLELGDSALYLCASSFGRQGFEKLFFGSGTQLSVL.